This T cell receptor beta chain is drawn from a study of blood T cell repertoires in COVID-19. Study summary: Both acute and convalescent COVID-19 samples were obtained from the United States, Italy and Spain.

Assay: immunoSEQ multiplex PCR; the TCRdb copy retains only in-frame clones and omits some. The table records some 240,000 clones, around 83% of them present only once. What was sequenced was peripheral blood. The sequence derives from a woman of 80 years or more with acute or convalescent COVID-19.

DNA for the CDR3: TGTGCCAGTAGTATAGCCATTGGCGGGCGGATCAATCAGCCCCAGCATTTT. This sequence encodes CASSIAIGGRINQPQHF. V is TRBV19 and J is TRBJ1-5; no definite D call. CDR1 is LNHDA, CDR2 SQIVND, per germline (reference sequence). V lost 1 base and J 3 bases, leaving 16 bases between the germline ends. This CDR3 spans 17 amino acids.